The present TCR beta chain was sequenced within a study of shared clonotypes between healthy human individuals. For this clone: Different DNA sequences within this sample yield the same CDR3.

Donors had no recently reported acute infections or vaccinations and were HIV-negative. All participating donors were Caucasian adults from Nashville, Tennessee. The split of CD4+ cells yielded CD45RA+ naive and CD45RA-negative memory subsets. CDR3 length equals 13 residues. CDR1 MDHEN and CDR2 SYDVKM come from the germline V gene. Trimming removed 4 bases from V and 1 base from J, with 8 bases in between. Profiling relied on immunoSEQ multiplex PCR, and the TCRdb table lists in-frame clones only, not all of them. The table has fewer than 2.5 million clones, 93% seen once. This sequence was found in a man younger than 30 in good health. Some clones in this sample may be carry-over from other donors' samples. This chain uses TRBV28 with TRBJ2-7, with no clear D. The sample was naive CD4+ T cells from PBMCs. The sample's subset: CD45RA+ positively selected. The CDR3 loop reads CASSSTASYEQYF. As DNA, the CDR3 is TGTGCCAGCAGTTCGACGGCATCCTACGAGCAGTACTTC. The full variable domain, with the rest looked up from reference TRBV28 and TRBJ2-7, is DVKVTQSSRYLVKRTGEKVFLECVQDMDHENMFWYRQDPGLGLRLIYFSYDVKMKEKGDIPEGYSVSREKKERFSLILESASTNQTSMYLCASSSTASYEQYFGPGTRLTVT.